This T cell receptor beta chain was identified in a study of T-cell memory formation after mild COVID-19. Constant-segment primers were used for 5'RACE, and the resulting TCR alpha and TCR beta cDNA libraries carried sample barcodes and UMIs. In TCRdb, the 5' RACE reads were re-called with MiXCR into one record per CDR3 protein. The sample consists of around 500,000 distinct CDR3 sequences, roughly 18% of them appearing once. Germline lookup yields CDR1 MGHRA and CDR2 YSYEKL. CDR3 size: 14 residues. Trimming cost V 4 bases and J 8 bases; bases outside gene matches: 9. The TCR comes from an adult woman who had mild COVID-19 (a few samples of this study predate the infection). Cell type and time point are not known. Sequencing input: PBMCs or a T cell subset sorted from them (not recorded which). The V call is TRBV4-1, the J call TRBJ1-2; TRBD1 agrees at 8 bases. In DNA form, the CDR3 reads TGCGCCAGCAGCCCCCGACAGGGGTTTGAGGGCTACACCTTC. It encodes CASSPRQGFEGYTF.